A single T cell receptor beta chain is shown here with its context. Its antigen remains unknown. V shed 5 bases, J shed 3 bases, and the junction held 7 bases outside the gene matches. CDR1 and CDR2 (germline): SEHNR, FQNEAQ (reference sequence). The CDR3 is 15 amino acids. The record originates from a study of shared clonotypes between healthy human individuals. Study-level results: Unshared clonotypes carried lower generation probabilities than those common to all four donors.

The repertoire was sequenced with immunoSEQ multiplex PCR; TCRdb's copy has only in-frame clones and lacks some. The table includes more than 1.2 million clones, approximately 98.5% detected once. Donors, healthy HIV-negative adults, lacked recent acute infections or vaccinations. Investigators divided CD4+ cells into CD45RA+ naive and CD45RA-negative memory subsets. The sequence was obtained from a man younger than 45 in good health. The chain combines TRBV7-9 with TRBJ1-3; 7 nucleotides match TRBD1. Sequencing was done on a sample of naive CD4+ T cells sorted from blood. Subset given: CD45RA+ positively selected. The CDR3 protein is CASSAGTVGGNTIYF. For the CDR3, the DNA is TGTGCCAGCAGCGCCGGGACAGTTGGTGGAAACACCATATATTTT.